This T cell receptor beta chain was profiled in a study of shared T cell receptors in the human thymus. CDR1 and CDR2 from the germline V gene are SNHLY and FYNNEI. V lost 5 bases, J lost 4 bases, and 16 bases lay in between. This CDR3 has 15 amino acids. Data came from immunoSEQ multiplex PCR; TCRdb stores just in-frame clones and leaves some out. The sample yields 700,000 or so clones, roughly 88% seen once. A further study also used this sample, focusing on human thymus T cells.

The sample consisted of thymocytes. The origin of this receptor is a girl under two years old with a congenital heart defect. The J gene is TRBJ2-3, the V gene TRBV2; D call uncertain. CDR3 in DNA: TGTGCCAGCAGTCTCCTTCCCGCCCGGGCAGATACGCAGTATTTT. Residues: CASSLLPARADTQYF. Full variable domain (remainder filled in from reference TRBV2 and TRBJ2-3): EPEVTQTPSHQVTQMGQEVILRCVPISNHLYFYWYRQILGQKVEFLVSFYNNEISEKSEIFDDQFSVERPDGSNFTLKIRSTKLEDSAMYFCASSLLPARADTQYFGPGTRLTVL.